Below, one T cell receptor (beta chain) is given with its context. This CDR3 region has 14 residues. V was cut by 4 bases and J by 3 bases, with 10 bases left in between. RNA in amounts of about 0.45 to 1 ug was reverse transcribed with random hexamers. One entry per CDR3 protein results from TCRdb running MiXCR on the immunoSEQ multiplex PCR reads. This sample has a few hundred thousand distinct CDR3 sequences, with 92% found just once. This sample was taken from a study of CD8 T cells in Susac syndrome. What was sequenced was CD8+ T cells from PBMCs. The chain couples TRBV12-3 or TRBV12-4 to TRBJ2-1; tentative D call: TRBD2 (6 bases). The TCR was taken from a human donor with multiple sclerosis. The CDR3 DNA reads TGTGCCAGCAGTTCCGGGACTGTCTACAATGAGCAGTTCTTC. Its translation: CASSSGTVYNEQFF.